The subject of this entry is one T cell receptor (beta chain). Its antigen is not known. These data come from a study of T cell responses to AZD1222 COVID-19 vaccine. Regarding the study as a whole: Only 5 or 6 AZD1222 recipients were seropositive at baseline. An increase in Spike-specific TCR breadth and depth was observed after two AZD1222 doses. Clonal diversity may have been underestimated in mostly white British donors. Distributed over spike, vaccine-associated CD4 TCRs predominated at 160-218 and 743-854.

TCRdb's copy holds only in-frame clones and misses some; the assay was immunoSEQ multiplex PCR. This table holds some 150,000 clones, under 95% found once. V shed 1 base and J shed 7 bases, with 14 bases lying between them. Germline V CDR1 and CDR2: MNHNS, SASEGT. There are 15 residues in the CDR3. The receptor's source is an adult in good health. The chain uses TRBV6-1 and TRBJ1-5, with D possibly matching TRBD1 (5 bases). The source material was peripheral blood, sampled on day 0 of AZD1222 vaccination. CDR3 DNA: TGTGCCAGCAGTGAAGGACCCGAGTGGGGGCAGCCCCAGCATTTT. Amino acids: CASSEGPEWGQPQHF.